This T cell receptor beta chain was captured in a study of T cells after yellow fever vaccination. MiXCR was run by TCRdb on the 5' RACE reads, yielding one entry per CDR3 protein. The sample comprises around 11,000 distinct CDR3 sequences, less than 6% of which are singletons, and over 1.5% rests with the top ten. This clonotype was picked up many times. CDR1 is MDHEN and CDR2 is SYDVKM in the germline V gene. CDR3 length equals 12 residues. The V end lost 4 bases, the J end lost 7 bases, and 8 bases lay between the germline ends. This clonotype was sampled from a man younger than 30 who received the YFV17D yellow fever vaccine. J is TRBJ1-5 and V is TRBV28, with D perhaps matching TRBD1 (6 bases). Material: PBMCs, either bulk or a sorted T-cell subset (CD4+, CD8+, memory, or dextramer-sorted; not recorded which), obtained around 15 days after the first yellow fever vaccination. The DNA of the CDR3 is TGTGCCAGCAGTTCACAGGGACAGCCCCAGCATTTT. This encodes CASSSQGQPQHF.